This entry lists 32 T cell receptor beta chains sequenced from one sample in a study of T cells in Graves' hyperthyroidism and ophthalmopathy. Amplified TCR beta CDR3 regions came from RNA transcripts. HTBI primers were the set used in a first-round RT-PCR of the TCR CDR3. TCRdb re-analysed the multiplex PCR reads in MiXCR, keeping a single row per CDR3 protein. The data show fewer than 750,000 distinct CDR3 sequences, with under 60% seen just once and 7.5% to 8.5% held by the top ten. The sample taken for sequencing was peripheral blood or thyroid tissue (not recorded which). The receptors originated from a young woman with Graves' hyperthyroidism.

As for this clonotype: This may arise from a read error, as a much more abundant clone is one base away. In this CDR3 the conserved last residue, phenylalanine or tryptophan, is missing, so a read error is likely. This chain links TRBV7-8 with TRBJ2-7; 8 nucleotides match TRBD1. The CDR3 covers 15 residues. The V gene's germline CDR1 is SGHVS and CDR2 FQNEAQ. The CDR3 loop is CASSPPGGRSYEQYL. For the CDR3, the DNA is TGCGCCAGCAGCCCGCCAGGGGGCCGATCCTACGAGCAGTACCTC.

V usage is TRBV19 and J usage is TRBJ1-2; a weak D match, TRBD1 (5 bases). CDR3 length: 14 amino acids. V was shortened by 6 bases and J by 8 bases, with 19 bases between the two germline ends. The germline V gene encodes CDR1 LNHDA and CDR2 SQIVND (reference sequence). The CDR3 spells CASRTHRGAGGYTF. The CDR3 DNA follows: TGTGCCAGTAGGACTCATCGTGGGGCTGGAGGCTACACCTTC.

This clonotype has a count of ten or more. This chain connects TRBV6-5 to TRBJ2-7; no clear D gene. The V end was cut by 7 bases, the J end by 0 bases, with 16 bases between. The CDR3 totals 15 residues. The germline gives CDR1 MNHEY, CDR2 SVGAGI. CDR3 protein: CASTRTPVGSYEQYF. The DNA of the CDR3 is TGTGCCAGCACCAGGACCCCTGTGGGCTCCTACGAGCAGTACTTC.

The table lists this clonotype with a few counts. The V and J genes are TRBV7-9 and TRBJ2-5; a weak D match, TRBD1 (6 bases). CDR3 length: 13 residues. CDR1 and CDR2 (germline): SEHNR, FQNEAQ (reference sequence). Trimming cost V 1 base and J 11 bases, with 14 bases left between them. This CDR3 reads CASSLETPRGQYF. CDR3 DNA: TGTGCCAGCAGCTTAGAAACTCCAAGGGGGCAGTACTTC.

This clonotype came up a few times. The rearrangement links TRBV2 to TRBJ1-5, with D perhaps matching TRBD2 (6 bases). With the DNA end fitting TRBJ2-3 better, the J assignment may be wrong. This CDR3 contains 21 residues. The V gene's germline CDR1 is SNHLY and CDR2 FYNNEI. The CDR3 bases are TGTGCCAGCAGTCCAAGTCTATTCGGACTAAAAGGCATGGAAAGCACAGATACGCAGTATTTT. Protein sequence: CASSPSLFGLKGMESTDTQYF.

There are a few counts of this clonotype. The chain has TRBV18 and TRBJ2-7; 7 bases line up with TRBD1. Germline CDR1 and CDR2: KGHSH and LQKENI. This CDR3 comprises 13 residues. Trimming removed 5 bases from V and 6 bases from J; junction bases left unmatched: 7. CDR3 sequence: CASSGDRAAEQYF. Here the CDR3 DNA reads TGTGCCAGCTCAGGCGACAGGGCGGCCGAGCAGTACTTC.

This clonotype occurred many times. The chain is built from TRBV25-1 and TRBJ1-5; tentative D call: TRBD1 (6 bases). CDR3 length: 16 residues. Trimming removed 0 bases at V and 2 bases at J, with 11 bases between. Germline V CDR1 and CDR2: MGHDK, SYGVNS. This chain's CDR3 is CASSEYRGRCNQPQHF. The CDR3 coding sequence is TGTGCCAGCAGTGAATACAGGGGCCGGTGCAATCAGCCCCAGCATTTT.

This clonotype was recorded at least ten times. The genes are TRBV19 and TRBJ1-2; maybe TRBD1 (5 bases). The germline gives CDR1 LNHDA, CDR2 SQIVND (reference sequence). The germline V and J ends were trimmed by 4 bases and 5 bases, with 14 bases remaining between them. The CDR3 is 14 amino acids. The CDR3 region is CASSRDWDSYGYTF. The CDR3 region has the DNA TGTGCCAGTAGTAGGGACTGGGATTCTTATGGCTACACCTTC.

Of note for this clonotype: This is likely a read error, given that the CDR3 carries no conserved phenylalanine or tryptophan at its end. The limits of the CDR3 on the DNA are not certain, so only TCRdb's listed CDR3 is given. The rearrangement joins TRBV7-8 to TRBJ1-3. The CDR3 is 9 amino acids long, termini counted. Germline lookup yields CDR1 SGHVS and CDR2 FQNEAQ. CDR3 in amino acids: CASSLNGLA.

The chain employs TRBV10-3 and TRBJ2-7; TRBD2 aligns across 7 bases. Losses at the gene ends were 3 bases for V and 4 bases for J; bases not matched to a gene: 9. CDR1 and CDR2 (germline): ENHRY, SYGVKD. The CDR3 is 15 amino acids. In DNA form, the CDR3 reads TGTGCCATCAGTGACTATAGCGGGTTTGAGTACGAGCAGTACTTC. It encodes CAISDYSGFEYEQYF.

Notes on this clonotype: It may be a read error: a sequence one base away is much more abundant. V and J are TRBV19 and TRBJ2-2; D gene ambiguous. This CDR3 comprises 12 residues. CDR1 is LNHDA, CDR2 SQIVND, per germline (reference sequence). With 9 bases removed from V and 14 bases from J, the gap between germline ends came to 19 bases. CDR3 region: CARSPGPGELFF. Written as DNA, the CDR3 is TGTGCCAGGAGTCCCGGTCCCGGTGAACTGTTTTTT. Full variable domain (rest looked up from reference TRBV19 and TRBJ2-2): DGGITQSPKYLFRKEGQNVTLSCEQNLNHDAMYWYRQDPGQGLRLIYYSQIVNDFQKGDIAEGYSVSREKKESFPLTVTSAQKNPTAFYLCARSPGPGELFFGEGSRLTVL.

This clonotype was seen many times. The chain recombines TRBV24-1 with TRBJ1-5; D is unclear. The V end was cut by 5 bases, the J end by 4 bases, with 5 bases between. This CDR3 region has 12 residues. Germline lookup yields CDR1 KGHDR and CDR2 SFDVKD. The CDR3 sequence is CATSGRNQPQHF. In nucleotides, the CDR3 is TGTGCCACCAGTGGGAGGAATCAGCCCCAGCATTTT.

This clonotype was detected only a few times. The V call is TRBV4-2, the J call TRBJ2-2, with D tentatively TRBD1 or TRBD2 (5 bases each). CDR3 length: 15 amino acids. The V gene's germline CDR1 is LGHNA and CDR2 YNFKEQ. Trimming shortened V by 8 bases and J by 1 base, and 14 bases separated the two germline ends. As DNA, the CDR3 is TGTGCCAGCTCACCAGAGGGGCAGAACACCGGGGAGCTGTTTTTT. Translating it yields CASSPEGQNTGELFF.

The table lists this clonotype with many counts. The V gene is TRBV30, the J gene TRBJ1-1; the D gene is possibly TRBD1 (5 bases). V lost 1 base and J 10 bases, leaving 13 bases between the germline ends. From germline, CDR1 is GTSNPN and CDR2 SVGIG (reference sequence). This CDR3 has 12 amino acids. The CDR3 nucleotides are TGTGCCTGGAGTGCAGGTCAGGGACGAGCTTTCTTT. This translates into CAWSAGQGRAFF.

Notes on this clonotype: A much more abundant neighbour one base away suggests this may be a read error. The rearrangement links TRBV6-1 to TRBJ2-7; TRBD1 matches 11 bases. CDR1 is MNHNS, CDR2 SASEGT, per germline. V shed 3 bases and J 3 bases; nucleotides not matched to a gene: 4. The CDR3 covers 15 residues. The CDR3 region is CASSDGTGGVYEQYF. DNA for the CDR3: TGTGCCAGCAGTGACGGGACAGGGGGTGTCTACGAGCAGTACTTC.

This clonotype was observed many times. The chain has TRBV5-1 and TRBJ1-4; TRBD1 is a possible D gene (5 bases). Per germline, CDR1 SGHRS and CDR2 YFSETQ. V was trimmed by 1 base and J by 4 bases, leaving 11 bases between them. CDR3 size: 15 residues. The CDR3 DNA sequence: TGCGCCAGCAGCTTGAACGGACATATTAATGAAAAACTGTTTTTT. Amino acids: CASSLNGHINEKLFF.

In this sample, this clonotype turned up a few times. In DNA, the CDR3 is TGTGCCAGCATTCCAGTGGGGGACAGGGGTTACGAGCAGTACTTC. Translated, it gives CASIPVGDRGYEQYF. The chain has TRBV27 and TRBJ2-7; 10 positions agree with TRBD1. The CDR3 length is 15 residues. V gave up 7 bases and J gave up 4 bases; unmatched junction bases: 10. Per germline, CDR1 MNHEY and CDR2 SMNVEV (reference sequence).

There are many counts of this clonotype. CDR3 in DNA: TGTGCCACCAGTGAGAAGGGGGGACTGGGGGTTCAGCCCCAGCATTTT. The encoded protein is CATSEKGGLGVQPQHF. V is TRBV24-1 and J is TRBJ1-5, with D perhaps TRBD1 (6 bases). This CDR3 contains 16 residues. V lost 4 bases, J lost 6 bases, and 18 bases lay in between. CDR1 and CDR2 from the germline V gene are KGHDR and SFDVKD.

The rearrangement links TRBV7-9 to TRBJ1-1; D not certain. Per germline, CDR1 SEHNR and CDR2 FQNEAQ (reference sequence). The CDR3 has 14 residues. V shed 5 bases and J shed 3 bases, with 13 bases lying between them. Here the CDR3 reads CASSQDAEDTEAFF. In DNA, the CDR3 is TGTGCCAGCAGCCAAGATGCGGAGGACACTGAAGCTTTCTTT.

The V gene is TRBV20-1, the J gene TRBJ2-1; D is uncertain. With 6 bases removed from V and 1 base from J, the gap between germline ends came to 10 bases. CDR1 is DFQATT, CDR2 SNEGSKA, per germline (reference sequence). This CDR3 spans 13 amino acids. The CDR3 coding sequence is TGCAGTGCCTTCGGAAGGTCCTACAATGAGCAGTTCTTC. Its translation: CSAFGRSYNEQFF.

Notes on this clonotype: A much larger clone differs by one base, so this may be a read error. The CDR3 spells CSTPGTFYTGELFF. The CDR3 nucleotides read TGCAGTACCCCCGGGACTTTTTACACCGGGGAGCTGTTTTTT. The chain is built from TRBV20-1 and TRBJ2-2; D might be TRBD2 (6 bases). The CDR3 loop spans 14 amino acids. Between the trimmed V and J ends, which lost 8 bases and 3 bases, there was a span of 16 bases. Germline-derived CDR1 and CDR2 are DFQATT and SNEGSKA (reference sequence).

The rearrangement links TRBV20-1 to TRBJ2-5; 11 bases are a match to TRBD2. The CDR3 is 11 amino acids. V was pared by 7 bases and J by 8 bases, with 3 bases of the junction left unmatched. Germline V gene lookup returns CDR1 DFQATT and CDR2 SNEGSKA (reference sequence). CDR3 sequence (DNA): TGCAGTGTCGGGACTAGCGGCACCCAGTACTTC. It yields the protein CSVGTSGTQYF.

This chain links TRBV20-1 with TRBJ2-7; maybe TRBD2 (6 bases). This CDR3 has 14 residues. Germline V gives CDR1 DFQATT, CDR2 SNEGSKA (reference sequence). The V and J ends lost 0 bases and 4 bases respectively, with 13 bases between them. The CDR3 DNA reads TGCAGTGCTAGAGATGAGGGGACTGGGTACGAGCAGTACTTC. Its protein product is CSARDEGTGYEQYF.

There are many counts of this clonotype. V usage is TRBV29-1 and J usage is TRBJ2-3; D is undetermined. Looked up from germline, CDR1 is SQVTM and CDR2 is ANQGSEA. CDR3 length: 11 amino acids. Trimming left V 4 bases short and J 2 bases short, with 4 bases between. The DNA of the CDR3 is TGCAGCGTTGTTCCCACAGATACGCAGTATTTT. It codes for CSVVPTDTQYF.

This clonotype was found many times. Written as DNA, the CDR3 is TGCAGTGCGCCGACTTATAACTATGGCTACACCTTC. Its translation is CSAPTYNYGYTF. The chain carries TRBV20-1 and TRBJ1-2; D gene ambiguous. Trimming stripped 6 bases from V and 1 base from J, with 9 bases between. Germline lookup yields CDR1 DFQATT and CDR2 SNEGSKA (reference sequence). The CDR3 length is 12 residues.

The count of this clonotype is one. This rearrangement joins TRBV7-9 to TRBJ2-7; TRBD1 matches 8 bases. Gene TRBJ2-1 matches the end of the DNA better, so the J call may be wrong. The CDR3 has 14 amino acids. Per germline, CDR1 SEHNR and CDR2 FQNEAQ (reference sequence). CDR3 sequence reads: CASSLQGASNEQFF. In nucleotides, the CDR3 is TGTGCCAGCAGCCTCCAGGGGGCGAGTAATGAGCAGTTCTTC.

On this clonotype: Without the conserved terminal phenylalanine or tryptophan, this CDR3 likely stems from a read error. The DNA is left out, because the CDR3 cannot be placed on it with certainty; the CDR3 is given as TCRdb lists it. The V and J genes are TRBV7-2 and TRBJ2-6; TRBD2 reflects the table's D call only, with no check against the DNA. The CDR3 comprises 18 residues, both ends counted. Germline CDR1 and CDR2: SGHTA and FQGNSA. The CDR3 sequence: CASSWRLAGLPGANVLVL.

For this clonotype: Possible read error: a much larger clone is one base away. CDR3: CSATSDRPSTIYEQNF. The CDR3 DNA reads TGCAGTGCTACCTCGGACAGACCCAGCACAATTTACGAGCAGAACTTC. The rearrangement uses TRBV20-1 and TRBJ2-7; the D gene is possibly TRBD1 (6 bases). Germline-derived CDR1 and CDR2 are DFQATT and SNEGSKA (reference sequence). There are 16 residues in the CDR3.

The chain has TRBV7-3 and TRBJ2-7; 10 nucleotides align to TRBD1. The DNA end favors TRBJ2-1, so the J call may be wrong. The CDR3 is 16 residues long. Germline CDR1 is SGHTA and CDR2 is FQGTGA. CDR3 DNA sequence: TGTGCCAGCAGCTTGGCCGGGACAGGGGATTTGTGGGAGCAGTTCTTC. Translation: CASSLAGTGDLWEQFF.

At least ten counts were recorded for this clonotype. The chain couples TRBV5-8 to TRBJ2-2; TRBD2 agrees at 9 bases. The CDR3 consists of 16 residues. Germline lookup yields CDR1 SGHTS and CDR2 YDEGEE. V was clipped by 2 bases and J by 6 bases; unmatched bases: 8. The CDR3 bases are TGTGCCAGCAGCTTACCTAGCGGGATAATCTCCGGGGAGCTGTTTTTT. This encodes CASSLPSGIISGELFF. The whole variable domain, remainder taken from reference TRBV5-8 and TRBJ2-2, is EAGVTQSPTHLIKTRGQQATLRCSPISGHTSVYWYQQALGLGLQFLLWYDEGEERNRGNFPPRFSGRQFPNYSSELNVNALELEDSALYLCASSLPSGIISGELFFGEGSRLTVL.

Only a few counts were recorded for this clonotype. The CDR3 bases are TGTGCCAGCAGCTCCCGGGACTGGCCAGATACGCAGTATTTT. Translating it yields CASSSRDWPDTQYF. The chain is built from TRBV7-8 and TRBJ2-3; perhaps TRBD2 as D (6 bases). CDR1 and CDR2 from the germline V gene are SGHVS and FQNEAQ. The CDR3 sequence is 14 residues long. V was shortened by 4 bases and J by 4 bases, with 12 bases between the two germline ends.

The J gene is TRBJ2-7, the V gene TRBV24-1; the D call may be TRBD1 or TRBD2 (6 bases each). The CDR3 totals 13 residues. CDR1 and CDR2 from the germline V gene are KGHDR and SFDVKD. The CDR3: CARDLGAREEQYF. CDR3 nucleotide sequence: TGTGCTAGAGACCTGGGGGCACGGGAGGAGCAGTACTTC.